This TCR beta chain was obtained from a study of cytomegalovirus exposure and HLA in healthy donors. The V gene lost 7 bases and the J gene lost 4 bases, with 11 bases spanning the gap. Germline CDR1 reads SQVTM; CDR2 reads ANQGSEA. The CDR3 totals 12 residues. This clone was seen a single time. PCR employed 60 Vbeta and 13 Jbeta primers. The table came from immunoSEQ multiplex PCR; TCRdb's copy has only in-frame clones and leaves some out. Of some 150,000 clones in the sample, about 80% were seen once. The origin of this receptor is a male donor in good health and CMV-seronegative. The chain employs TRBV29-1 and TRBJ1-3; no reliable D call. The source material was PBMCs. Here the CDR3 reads CSAQKSGNTIYF. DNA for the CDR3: TGCAGCGCCCAGAAGTCGGGAAACACCATATATTTT.